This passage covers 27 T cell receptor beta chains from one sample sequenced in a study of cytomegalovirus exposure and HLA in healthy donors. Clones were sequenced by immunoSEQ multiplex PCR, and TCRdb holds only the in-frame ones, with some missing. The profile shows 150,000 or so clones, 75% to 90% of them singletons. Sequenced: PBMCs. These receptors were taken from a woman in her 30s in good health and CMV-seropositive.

CDR3 sequence: CASQSVRTSGEYF. The CDR3, as DNA: TGTGCCAGCCAGTCCGTTAGGACTAGCGGGGAGTATTTT. This sequence joins TRBV2 and TRBJ2-3; 12 nucleotides align to TRBD2. Germline V gene sequence: CDR1 SNHLY, CDR2 FYNNEI. With 8 bases clipped from V and 13 bases from J, the junction kept 10 bases outside the gene matches. The CDR3 is 13 amino acids.

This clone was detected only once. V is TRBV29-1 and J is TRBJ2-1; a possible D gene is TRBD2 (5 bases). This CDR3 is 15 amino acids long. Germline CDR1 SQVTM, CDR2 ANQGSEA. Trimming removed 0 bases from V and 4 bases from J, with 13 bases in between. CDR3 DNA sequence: TGCAGCGTTGAAGACCGGGGAAGGAAGTACAATGAGCAGTTCTTC. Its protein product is CSVEDRGRKYNEQFF.

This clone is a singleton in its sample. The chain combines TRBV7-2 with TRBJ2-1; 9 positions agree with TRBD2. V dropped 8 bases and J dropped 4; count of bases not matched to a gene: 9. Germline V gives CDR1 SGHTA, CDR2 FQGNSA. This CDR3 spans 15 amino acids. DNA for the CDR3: TGTGCCAGCCGGGCGGGAGCGGGAGGATACAATGAGCAGTTCTTC. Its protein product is CASRAGAGGYNEQFF.

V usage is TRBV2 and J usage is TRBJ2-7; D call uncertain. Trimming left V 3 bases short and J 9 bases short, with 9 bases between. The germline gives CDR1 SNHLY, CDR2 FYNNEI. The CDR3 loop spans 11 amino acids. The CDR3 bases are TGTGCCAGCAGTGATTTGGCTGGGCAGTACTTC. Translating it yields CASSDLAGQYF. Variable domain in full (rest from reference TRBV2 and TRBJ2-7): EPEVTQTPSHQVTQMGQEVILRCVPISNHLYFYWYRQILGQKVEFLVSFYNNEISEKSEIFDDQFSVERPDGSNFTLKIRSTKLEDSAMYFCASSDLAGQYFGPGTRLTVT.

CDR3 bases: TGTGCCAGCAGCGCCCGGGACAGGGATGAAAAACTGTTTTTT. It encodes CASSARDRDEKLFF. V usage is TRBV7-9 and J usage is TRBJ1-4, with 9 nucleotides matching TRBD1. V lost 5 bases to trimming and J lost 6 bases; unmatched junction nucleotides: 4. CDR1 and CDR2 (germline): SEHNR, FQNEAQ (reference sequence). The CDR3 contains 14 residues.

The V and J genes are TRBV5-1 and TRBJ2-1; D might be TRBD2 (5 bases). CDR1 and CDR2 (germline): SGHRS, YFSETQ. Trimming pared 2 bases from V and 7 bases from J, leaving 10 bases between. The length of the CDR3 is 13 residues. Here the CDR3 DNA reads TGCGCCAGCAGCTTCGGACCGGGGAATGAGCAGTTCTTC. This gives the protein CASSFGPGNEQFF.

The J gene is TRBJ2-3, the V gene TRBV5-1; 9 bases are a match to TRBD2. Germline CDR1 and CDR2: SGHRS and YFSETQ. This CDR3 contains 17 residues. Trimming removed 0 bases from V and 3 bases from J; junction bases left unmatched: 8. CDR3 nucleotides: TGCGCCAGCAGCTTGGCCCCTAGCGGGACGGGGACAGATACGCAGTATTTT. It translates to CASSLAPSGTGTDTQYF.

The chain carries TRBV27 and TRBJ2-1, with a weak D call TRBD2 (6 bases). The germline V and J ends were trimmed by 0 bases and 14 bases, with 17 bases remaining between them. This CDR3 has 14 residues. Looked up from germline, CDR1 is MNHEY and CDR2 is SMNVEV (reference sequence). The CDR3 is CASSLSKGWTNEFF. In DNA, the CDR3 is TGTGCCAGCAGTTTATCGAAAGGCTGGACTAATGAGTTCTTC.

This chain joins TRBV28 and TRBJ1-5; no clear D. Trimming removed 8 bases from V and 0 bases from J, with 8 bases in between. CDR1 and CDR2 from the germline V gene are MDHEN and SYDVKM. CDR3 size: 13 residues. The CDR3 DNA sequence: TGTGCCAGCCTCGCGGGTAGCAATCAGCCCCAGCATTTT. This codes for CASLAGSNQPQHF.

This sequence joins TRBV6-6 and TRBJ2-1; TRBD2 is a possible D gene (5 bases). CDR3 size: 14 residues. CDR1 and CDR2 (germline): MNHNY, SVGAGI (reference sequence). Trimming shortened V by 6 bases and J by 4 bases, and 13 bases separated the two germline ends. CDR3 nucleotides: TGTGCCAGCAGCCCAAACGGGGTTTACAATGAGCAGTTCTTC. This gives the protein CASSPNGVYNEQFF.

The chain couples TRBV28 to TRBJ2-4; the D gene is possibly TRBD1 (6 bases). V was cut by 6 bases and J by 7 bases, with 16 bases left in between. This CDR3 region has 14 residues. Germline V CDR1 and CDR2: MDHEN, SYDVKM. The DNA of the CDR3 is TGTGCCAGCAGGAGTGAACAGGGCAATAACATTCAGTACTTC. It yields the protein CASRSEQGNNIQYF. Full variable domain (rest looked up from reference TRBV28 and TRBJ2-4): DVKVTQSSRYLVKRTGEKVFLECVQDMDHENMFWYRQDPGLGLRLIYFSYDVKMKEKGDIPEGYSVSREKKERFSLILESASTNQTSMYLCASRSEQGNNIQYFGAGTRLSVL.

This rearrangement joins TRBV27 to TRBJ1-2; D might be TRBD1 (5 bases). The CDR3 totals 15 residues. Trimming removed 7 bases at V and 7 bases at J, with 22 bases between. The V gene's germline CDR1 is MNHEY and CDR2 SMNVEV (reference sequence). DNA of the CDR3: TGTGCCAGCACCCCCGCGGGGACCCTGAGGGCTGGCTACACCTTC. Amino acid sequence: CASTPAGTLRAGYTF.

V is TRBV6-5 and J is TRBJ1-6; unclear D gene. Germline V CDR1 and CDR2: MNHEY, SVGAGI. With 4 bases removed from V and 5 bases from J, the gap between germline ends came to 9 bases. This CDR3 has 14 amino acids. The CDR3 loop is CASSFSPDNSPLHF. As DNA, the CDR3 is TGTGCCAGCAGTTTCTCCCCCGATAATTCACCCCTCCACTTT.

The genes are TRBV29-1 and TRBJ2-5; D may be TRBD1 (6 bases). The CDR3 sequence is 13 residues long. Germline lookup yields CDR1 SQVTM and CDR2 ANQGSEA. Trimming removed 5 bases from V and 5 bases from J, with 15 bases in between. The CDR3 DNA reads TGCAGCGTTCCTGCCTGGCAGGGGGAGACCCAGTACTTC. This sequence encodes CSVPAWQGETQYF.

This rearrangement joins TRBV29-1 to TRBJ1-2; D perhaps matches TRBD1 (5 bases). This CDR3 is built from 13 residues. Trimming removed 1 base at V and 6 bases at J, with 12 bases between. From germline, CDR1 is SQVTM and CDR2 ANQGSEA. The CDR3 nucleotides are TGCAGCGTTGAAGGGCAGGGTAGGGATGGCTACACCTTC. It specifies CSVEGQGRDGYTF.

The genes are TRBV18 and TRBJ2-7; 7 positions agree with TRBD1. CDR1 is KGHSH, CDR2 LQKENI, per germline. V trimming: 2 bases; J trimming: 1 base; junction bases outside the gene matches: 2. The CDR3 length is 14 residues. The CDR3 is CASSPAGGSYEQYF. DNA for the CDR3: TGTGCCAGCTCACCAGCAGGGGGATCCTACGAGCAGTACTTC. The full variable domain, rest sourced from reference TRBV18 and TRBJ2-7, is NAGVMQNPRHLVRRRGQEARLRCSPMKGHSHVYWYRQLPEEGLKFMVYLQKENIIDESGMPKERFSAEFPKEGPSILRIQQVVRGDSAAYFCASSPAGGSYEQYFGPGTRLTVT.

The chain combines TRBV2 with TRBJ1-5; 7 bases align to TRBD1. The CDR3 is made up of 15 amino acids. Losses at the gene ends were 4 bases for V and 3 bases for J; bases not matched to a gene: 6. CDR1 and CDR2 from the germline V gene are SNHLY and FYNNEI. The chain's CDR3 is CASSADRLNNQPQHF. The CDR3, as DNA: TGTGCCAGCAGTGCGGACAGGCTTAACAATCAGCCCCAGCATTTT.

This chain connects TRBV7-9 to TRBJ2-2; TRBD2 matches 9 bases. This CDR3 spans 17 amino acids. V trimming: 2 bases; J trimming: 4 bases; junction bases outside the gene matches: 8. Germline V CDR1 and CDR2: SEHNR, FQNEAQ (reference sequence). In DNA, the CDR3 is TGTGCCAGCAGCTTAAAGGCGGGAGGGCCGACCACCGGGGAGCTGTTTTTT. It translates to CASSLKAGGPTTGELFF.

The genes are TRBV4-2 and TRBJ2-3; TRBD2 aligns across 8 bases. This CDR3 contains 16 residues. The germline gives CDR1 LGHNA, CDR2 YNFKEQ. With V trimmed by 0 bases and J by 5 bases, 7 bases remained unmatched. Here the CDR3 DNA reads TGTGCCAGCAGCCAAGATACAGCGGGGGTCAAAGATACGCAGTATTTT. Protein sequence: CASSQDTAGVKDTQYF.

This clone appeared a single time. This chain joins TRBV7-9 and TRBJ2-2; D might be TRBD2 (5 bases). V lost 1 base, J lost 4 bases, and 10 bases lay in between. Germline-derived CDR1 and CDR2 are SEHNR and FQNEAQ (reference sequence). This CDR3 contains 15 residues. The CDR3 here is CASSLVTRVTGELFF. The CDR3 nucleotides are TGTGCCAGCAGCTTAGTTACTAGAGTCACCGGGGAGCTGTTTTTT.

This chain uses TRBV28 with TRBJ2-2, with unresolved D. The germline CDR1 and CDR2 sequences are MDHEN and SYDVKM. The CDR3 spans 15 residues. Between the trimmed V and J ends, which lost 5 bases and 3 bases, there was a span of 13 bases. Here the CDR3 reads CASSTFLGHTGELFF. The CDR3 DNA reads TGTGCCAGCAGTACCTTCTTGGGCCACACCGGGGAGCTGTTTTTT.

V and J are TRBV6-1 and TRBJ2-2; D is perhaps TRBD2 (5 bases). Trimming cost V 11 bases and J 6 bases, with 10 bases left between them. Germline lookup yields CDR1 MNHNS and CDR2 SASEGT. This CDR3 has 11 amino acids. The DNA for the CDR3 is TGTGCCCTCCGGAGGTCCGGGGAGCTGTTTTTT. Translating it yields CALRRSGELFF.

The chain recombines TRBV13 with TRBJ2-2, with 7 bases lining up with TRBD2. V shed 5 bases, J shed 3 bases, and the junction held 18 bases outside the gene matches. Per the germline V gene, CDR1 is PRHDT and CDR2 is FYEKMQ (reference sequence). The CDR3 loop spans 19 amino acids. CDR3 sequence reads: CASSPDPALTSSDTGELFF. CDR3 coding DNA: TGTGCCAGCAGCCCTGACCCGGCCTTGACTAGCTCCGACACCGGGGAGCTGTTTTTT.

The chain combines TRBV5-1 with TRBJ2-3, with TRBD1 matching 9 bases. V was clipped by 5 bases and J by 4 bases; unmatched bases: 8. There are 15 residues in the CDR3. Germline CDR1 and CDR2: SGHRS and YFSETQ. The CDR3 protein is CASSLRDRVADTQYF. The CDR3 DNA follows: TGCGCCAGCAGTCTCCGGGACAGGGTAGCAGATACGCAGTATTTT.

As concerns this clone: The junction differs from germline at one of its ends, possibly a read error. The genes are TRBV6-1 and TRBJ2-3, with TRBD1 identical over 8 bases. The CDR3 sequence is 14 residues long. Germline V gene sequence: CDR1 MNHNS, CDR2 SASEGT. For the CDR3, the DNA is TGTGCCAGCTGTGACAGGGGATTTGTAGATACGCAGTATTTT. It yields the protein CASCDRGFVDTQYF.

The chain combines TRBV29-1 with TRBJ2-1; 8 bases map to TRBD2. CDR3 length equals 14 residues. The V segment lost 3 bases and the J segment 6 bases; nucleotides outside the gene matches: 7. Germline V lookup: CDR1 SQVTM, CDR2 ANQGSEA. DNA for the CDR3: TGCAGCGTTGATGGCCGACTAGCGCGCAATGAGCAGTTCTTC. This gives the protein CSVDGRLARNEQFF.

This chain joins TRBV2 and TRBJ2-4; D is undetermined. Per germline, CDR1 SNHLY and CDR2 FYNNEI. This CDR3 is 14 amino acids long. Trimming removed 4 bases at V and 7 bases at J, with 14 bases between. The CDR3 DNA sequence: TGTGCCAGCAGTGTGTCGGGTTCCCCGAACATTCAGTACTTC. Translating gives CASSVSGSPNIQYF.